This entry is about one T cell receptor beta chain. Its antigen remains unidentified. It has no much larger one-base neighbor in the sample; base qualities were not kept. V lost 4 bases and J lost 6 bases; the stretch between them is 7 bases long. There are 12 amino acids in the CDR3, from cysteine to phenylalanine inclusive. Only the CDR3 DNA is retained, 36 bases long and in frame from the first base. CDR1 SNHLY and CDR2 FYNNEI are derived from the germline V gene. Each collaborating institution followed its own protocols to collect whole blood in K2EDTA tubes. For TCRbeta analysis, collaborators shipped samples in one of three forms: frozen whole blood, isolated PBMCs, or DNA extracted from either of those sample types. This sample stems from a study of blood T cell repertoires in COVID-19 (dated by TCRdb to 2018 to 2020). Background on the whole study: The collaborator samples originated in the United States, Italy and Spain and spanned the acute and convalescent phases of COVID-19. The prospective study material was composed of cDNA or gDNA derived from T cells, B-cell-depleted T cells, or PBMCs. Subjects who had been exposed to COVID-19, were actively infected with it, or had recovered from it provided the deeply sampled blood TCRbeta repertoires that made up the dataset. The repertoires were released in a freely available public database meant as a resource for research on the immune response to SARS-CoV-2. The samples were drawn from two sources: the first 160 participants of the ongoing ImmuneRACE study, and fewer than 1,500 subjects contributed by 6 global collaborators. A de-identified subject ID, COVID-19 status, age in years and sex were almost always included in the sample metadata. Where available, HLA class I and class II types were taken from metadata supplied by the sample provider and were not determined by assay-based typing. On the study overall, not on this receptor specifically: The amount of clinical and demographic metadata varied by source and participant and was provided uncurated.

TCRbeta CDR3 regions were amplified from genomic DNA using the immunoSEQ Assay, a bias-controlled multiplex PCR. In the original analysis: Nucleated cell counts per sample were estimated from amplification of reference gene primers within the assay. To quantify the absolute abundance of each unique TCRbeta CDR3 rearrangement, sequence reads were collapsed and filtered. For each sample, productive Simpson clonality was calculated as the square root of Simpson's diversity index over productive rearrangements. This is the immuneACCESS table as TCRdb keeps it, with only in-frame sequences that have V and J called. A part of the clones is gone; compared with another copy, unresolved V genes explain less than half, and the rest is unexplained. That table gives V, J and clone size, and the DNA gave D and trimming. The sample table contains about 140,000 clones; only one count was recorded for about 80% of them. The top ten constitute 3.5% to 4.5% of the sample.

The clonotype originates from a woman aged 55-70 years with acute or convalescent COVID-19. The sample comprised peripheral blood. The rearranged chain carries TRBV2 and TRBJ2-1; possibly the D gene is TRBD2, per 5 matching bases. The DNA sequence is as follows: TGTGCCAGCAGTGGCGGGCCCAATGAGCAGTTCTTC. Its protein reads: CASSGGPNEQFF. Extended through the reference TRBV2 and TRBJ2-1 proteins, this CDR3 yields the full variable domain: EPEVTQTPSHQVTQMGQEVILRCVPISNHLYFYWYRQILGQKVEFLVSFYNNEISEKSEIFDDQFSVERPDGSNFTLKIRSTKLEDSAMYFCASSGGPNEQFFGPGTRLTVL.